These T cell receptor beta chains were read from a single sample in a study of T cell changes during pregnancy in multiple sclerosis. Sequencing was performed with immunoSEQ multiplex PCR; in TCRdb, only in-frame clones are kept and a portion is missing. The sample lists more than 60,000 clones, 91% seen once, with just under 0.3% in the top ten. Sequenced material: CD4+ T cells from peripheral blood mononuclear cells, taken in the third trimester of pregnancy. Receptors originate from a female donor in good health, enrolled as a control in a pregnancy study. Each CDR3 is given with its conserved first and last residue. D genes are given only for firm matches. Not every row has a clone size; where given, it reads once, few, many or a size class.

abundance	v_gene	d_gene	j_gene	CDR3aa	CDR3nt
-	TRBV5-1	TRBD1	TRBJ1-5	CASSPTGNQPQHF	TGCGCCAGCAGCCCGACAGGGAATCAGCCCCAGCATTTT
once	TRBV5-1	-	TRBJ2-3	CASSPGTANRGRDTQYF	TGCGCCAGCAGCCCCGGGACAGCCAACCGGGGGCGGGATACGCAGTATTTT
-	TRBV7-2	-	TRBJ2-2	CASSRGMNTGELFF	TGTGCCAGCAGCCGTGGCATGAACACCGGGGAGCTGTTTTTT
-	TRBV7-2	TRBD2	TRBJ2-7	CASSSLAGGPHEQYF	TGTGCCAGCAGCTCCCTAGCGGGGGGGCCCCACGAGCAGTACTTC
-	TRBV19	-	TRBJ2-1	CASSMDRGSYNEQFF	TGTGCCAGTAGTATGGACAGAGGGTCCTACAATGAGCAGTTCTTC
-	TRBV30	-	TRBJ2-7	CAWSVWPRGLNEQYF	TGTGCCTGGAGTGTATGGCCCCGGGGTTTGAACGAGCAGTACTTC
-	TRBV7-2	TRBD1	TRBJ2-1	CASSSGQGAHNEQFF	TGTGCCAGCAGCTCCGGACAGGGGGCTCATAATGAGCAGTTCTTC
-	TRBV5-1	-	TRBJ2-3	CASSLGLNTDTQYF	TGCGCCAGCAGCTTGGGGCTTAACACAGATACGCAGTATTTT
-	TRBV19	TRBD1	TRBJ2-2	CATQTGQGRANTGELFF	TGTGCCACCCAAACAGGACAGGGACGAGCGAACACCGGGGAGCTGTTTTTT
-	TRBV5-1	-	TRBJ2-3	CASSSGSTDTQYF	TGCGCCAGCAGCTCGGGTAGCACAGATACGCAGTATTTT
-	TRBV25-1	-	TRBJ2-7	CASSEPPPGYEQYF	TGTGCCAGCAGTGAGCCTCCCCCAGGATACGAGCAGTACTTC
-	TRBV27	TRBD1	TRBJ1-6	CASSSTGTAESSYNSPLHF	TGTGCCAGCAGTTCCACCGGGACAGCCGAAAGCTCCTATAATTCACCCCTCCACTTT
-	TRBV18	-	TRBJ1-3	CASSPDRSSGNTIYF	TGTGCCAGCTCACCAGACAGGAGCTCTGGAAACACCATATATTTT
-	TRBV7-2	-	TRBJ2-2	CASSLSTGELFF	TGTGCCAGCAGCTTATCAACCGGGGAGCTGTTTTTT
few	TRBV7-8	TRBD1	TRBJ1-1	CASSLARGQGANTEAFF	TGTGCCAGCAGCTTAGCGAGAGGGCAGGGGGCGAACACTGAAGCTTTCTTT
-	TRBV7-6	TRBD2	TRBJ2-1	CASLGGGLAGGEQFF	TGTGCCAGCTTGGGAGGAGGACTAGCGGGGGGCGAGCAGTTCTTC
-	TRBV5-1	TRBD2	TRBJ2-1	CASSSPLTSGGPGEQFF	TGCGCCAGCAGCTCGCCCTTGACTAGCGGGGGGCCCGGTGAGCAGTTCTTC
-	TRBV7-3	-	TRBJ2-5	CASSPNSGETQYF	TGTGCCAGCAGCCCTAATTCGGGGGAGACCCAGTACTTC
few	TRBV6-5	TRBD1	TRBJ1-2	CASSSPGQGGGYTF	TGTGCCAGCAGCTCCCCCGGACAGGGAGGCGGCTACACCTTC
-	TRBV5-6	-	TRBJ2-3	CASSLPGTDTQYF	TGTGCCAGCAGCTTGCCCGGGACAGATACGCAGTATTTT
-	TRBV7-2	-	TRBJ2-7	CASSLGQADYEQYF	TGTGCCAGCAGCTTAGGGCAGGCTGACTACGAGCAGTACTTC
-	TRBV5-1	TRBD1	TRBJ2-5	CASSRDSQETQYF	TGCGCCAGCAGCCGGGACAGCCAAGAGACCCAGTACTTC
once	TRBV18	TRBD2	TRBJ2-4	CASSPTSGAKNIQYF	TGTGCCAGCTCACCAACTAGCGGGGCGAAAAACATTCAGTACTTC
once	TRBV27	TRBD1	TRBJ1-5	CASRGQGTSNQPQHF	TGTGCCAGCAGGGGACAGGGTACCAGCAATCAGCCCCAGCATTTT
-	TRBV5-8	TRBD1	TRBJ2-2	CASSTGQAPPGELFF	TGTGCCAGCAGCACAGGACAGGCGCCGCCCGGGGAGCTGTTTTTT
-	TRBV21-1	-	TRBJ2-2	CASSKVREDNTGELFF	TGTGCCAGCAGCAAAGTGAGGGAGGACAACACCGGGGAGCTGTTTTTT
-	TRBV4-1	TRBD1	TRBJ1-5	CASSQQQGAYGNQPQHF	TGCGCCAGCAGCCAACAACAGGGGGCATATGGCAATCAGCCCCAGCATTTT
-	TRBV9	-	TRBJ1-1	CASSTQGNTEAFF	TGTGCCAGCAGCACTCAGGGTAACACTGAAGCTTTCTTT
-	TRBV6-6	-	TRBJ2-2	CASSPSGELFF	TGTGCCAGCTCCCCCTCCGGGGAGCTGTTTTTT
-	TRBV7-8	TRBD2	TRBJ2-3	CASSLSGGDSTDTQYF	TGTGCCAGCAGTCTGAGCGGGGGGGATAGCACAGATACGCAGTATTTT
-	TRBV5-1	TRBD2	TRBJ2-1	CASSLGSGGFSYNEQFF	TGCGCCAGCAGCTTGGGGAGCGGGGGGTTCTCCTACAATGAGCAGTTCTTC
-	TRBV9	TRBD1	TRBJ1-1	CASSVLSGGTEAFF	TGTGCCAGCAGCGTGTTATCAGGGGGCACTGAAGCTTTCTTT
once	TRBV30	-	TRBJ2-7	CAWKAPGTGSKQYF	TGTGCCTGGAAGGCCCCAGGGACTGGATCGAAGCAGTACTTC
-	TRBV7-2	TRBD2	TRBJ2-2	CASSLVPSGVTGELFF	TGTGCCAGCAGCTTAGTCCCTAGCGGGGTTACCGGGGAGCTGTTTTTT
few	TRBV19	TRBD1	TRBJ1-5	CASSPDRGDQPQHF	TGTGCCAGTAGTCCGGACAGGGGAGATCAGCCCCAGCATTTT
-	TRBV5-5	TRBD1	TRBJ1-1	CASSWTGTSNTEAFF	TGTGCCAGCAGCTGGACAGGGACCTCTAACACTGAAGCTTTCTTT
-	TRBV7-2	-	TRBJ2-7	CASTKSKQGSGEQYF	TGTGCCAGCACCAAATCAAAGCAGGGGTCGGGCGAGCAGTACTTC
-	TRBV30	TRBD1	TRBJ2-7	CAWRRPGQGTYEQYF	TGTGCCTGGAGGCGGCCGGGACAGGGGACCTACGAGCAGTACTTC
once	TRBV7-9	TRBD1	TRBJ1-1	CASSLDGTAEAFF	TGTGCCAGCAGCTTAGATGGGACAGCTGAAGCTTTCTTT
-	TRBV9	-	TRBJ1-5	CASSVGSGGDQPQHF	TGTGCCAGCAGCGTAGGGTCGGGAGGCGATCAGCCCCAGCATTTT
-	TRBV9	-	TRBJ1-1	CASSPRPVNTEAFF	TGTGCCAGCAGCCCCCGTCCAGTGAACACTGAAGCTTTCTTT
once	TRBV10-2	TRBD2	TRBJ2-7	CASSGERGGSYEQYF	TGCGCCAGCAGCGGGGAGCGGGGGGGGTCCTACGAGCAGTACTTC
once	TRBV9	-	TRBJ1-3	CASSVEVVWDNSGNTIYF	TGTGCCAGCAGCGTAGAAGTAGTGTGGGACAACTCTGGAAACACCATATATTTT
-	TRBV6-5	-	TRBJ1-1	CASSYAEGLGTEAFF	TGTGCCAGCAGTTACGCGGAGGGCTTGGGCACTGAAGCTTTCTTT
-	TRBV9	TRBD1	TRBJ1-2	CASSALGAGGTYGYTF	TGTGCCAGCAGCGCCCTGGGGGCAGGGGGCACTTATGGCTACACCTTC
-	TRBV7-9	-	TRBJ2-7	CASVPTGAEQYF	TGTGCCAGCGTACCAACTGGGGCCGAGCAGTACTTC
-	TRBV5-4	-	TRBJ1-1	CASSLAGIEAFF	TGTGCCAGCAGCTTGGCAGGGATTGAAGCTTTCTTT
-	TRBV5-6	-	TRBJ2-6	CASSVQGSGANVLTF	TGTGCCAGCAGCGTCCAGGGGTCCGGGGCCAACGTCCTGACTTTC
-	TRBV5-6	-	TRBJ1-1	CASSFYSGIRDTEAFF	TGTGCCAGCAGCTTCTATTCGGGAATTCGAGACACTGAAGCTTTCTTT
-	TRBV2	-	TRBJ1-1	CASSEWGQSTEAFF	TGTGCCAGCAGTGAGTGGGGGCAGTCTACTGAAGCTTTCTTT
-	TRBV5-4	TRBD1	TRBJ1-1	CASSPWGQGRGTEAFF	TGTGCCAGCAGCCCTTGGGGACAGGGTAGGGGCACTGAAGCTTTCTTT
-	TRBV4-1	-	TRBJ2-5	CASSQASGQETQYF	TGCGCCAGCAGCCAAGCGAGCGGGCAAGAGACCCAGTACTTC
-	TRBV4-1	TRBD1	TRBJ1-2	CASSQDGDRLYGYTF	TGCGCCAGCAGCCAAGATGGGGACAGGCTATACGGCTACACCTTC
-	TRBV27	TRBD1	TRBJ1-2	CASSLVAGQLHYGYTF	TGTGCCAGCAGTTTAGTCGCGGGACAGCTTCACTATGGCTACACCTTC
-	TRBV5-4	-	TRBJ2-7	CASSFVSGGPYEQYF	TGTGCCAGCAGCTTTGTGTCCGGGGGGCCGTACGAGCAGTACTTC
-	TRBV7-8	-	TRBJ2-2	CASSLGQANTGELFF	TGTGCCAGCAGCTTAGGGCAGGCCAACACCGGGGAGCTGTTTTTT
-	TRBV6-1	-	TRBJ1-4	CASSESGRGPFNEKLFF	TGTGCCAGCAGTGAATCAGGCAGGGGTCCCTTTAATGAAAAACTGTTTTTT
once	TRBV5-1	TRBD2	TRBJ2-5	CASSLRLASGQETQYF	TGCGCCAGCAGCTTGCGTTTGGCTAGCGGGCAAGAGACCCAGTACTTC
-	TRBV7-2	-	TRBJ1-2	CASSLSGTYGYTF	TGTGCCAGCAGCTTATCAGGAACCTATGGCTACACCTTC
-	TRBV2	TRBD1	TRBJ1-4	CAIKQGEVGEKLFF	TGTGCCATAAAACAGGGGGAAGTGGGTGAAAAACTGTTTTTT